This T cell receptor beta chain was documented in a study of T cell responses to AZD1222 COVID-19 vaccine. Study-level information: Doses given second, at about 4 or about 12 weeks, were pooled. Regarding the study as a whole: Sampling captured repertoires only after the peak T cell response. Nearly half of spike-specific TCRs reportedly go after variant regions that carry no mutations.

Using immunoSEQ multiplex PCR, the repertoire was profiled, and TCRdb retains in-frame clones only, with some absent. The table lists approximately 130,000 clones, 90% of them singletons, with approximately 1.8% in the top ten. Comment on this clone: Antigen: not known.

V lost 6 bases to trimming and J lost 2 bases; unmatched junction nucleotides: 2. The CDR3 covers 14 residues. CDR1 SNHLY and CDR2 FYNNEI come from the germline V gene. Sample: peripheral blood, taken on day 0 of AZD1222 vaccination. This TCR derives from an adult in good health. This chain uses TRBV2 with TRBJ2-1; TRBD1 aligns across 9 bases. The CDR3 DNA follows: TGTGCCAGCAGGGGGACAGGGACCTACAATGAGCAGTTCTTC. Protein product: CASRGTGTYNEQFF.